This T cell receptor (beta chain) was profiled in a study of blood T cell repertoires in COVID-19. For the study at large: Samples taken during acute and convalescent COVID-19 were collected in the United States, Italy and Spain. Nucleic acid was either cDNA or gDNA, and it came from T cells, B-cell-depleted T cells, or PBMCs.

Authors' processing steps: Using reference gene primer amplification, nucleated cell counts were estimated. The method was immunoSEQ multiplex PCR; TCRdb's version includes in-frame clones alone and lacks a portion of them. Clone size and V and J calls were adopted from that table, with D and trimming inferred from the DNA. The table includes about 260,000 clones, about 87% detected once. This CDR3 region has 16 residues. Trimming took 2 bases from V and 8 from J; bases not matched to a gene: 13. From germline, CDR1 is LNHNV and CDR2 YYDKDF (reference sequence). The source material was peripheral blood. The source of this sequence is a woman aged 35 to 49 who had recovered from COVID-19. The chain links TRBV15 to TRBJ1-2; TRBD1 matches at 8 bases. CDR3 coding DNA: TGTGCCACCAGCAGAATTAGGACAGGGCGTTTCAGCGGCTACACCTTC. Amino acid sequence: CATSRIRTGRFSGYTF.